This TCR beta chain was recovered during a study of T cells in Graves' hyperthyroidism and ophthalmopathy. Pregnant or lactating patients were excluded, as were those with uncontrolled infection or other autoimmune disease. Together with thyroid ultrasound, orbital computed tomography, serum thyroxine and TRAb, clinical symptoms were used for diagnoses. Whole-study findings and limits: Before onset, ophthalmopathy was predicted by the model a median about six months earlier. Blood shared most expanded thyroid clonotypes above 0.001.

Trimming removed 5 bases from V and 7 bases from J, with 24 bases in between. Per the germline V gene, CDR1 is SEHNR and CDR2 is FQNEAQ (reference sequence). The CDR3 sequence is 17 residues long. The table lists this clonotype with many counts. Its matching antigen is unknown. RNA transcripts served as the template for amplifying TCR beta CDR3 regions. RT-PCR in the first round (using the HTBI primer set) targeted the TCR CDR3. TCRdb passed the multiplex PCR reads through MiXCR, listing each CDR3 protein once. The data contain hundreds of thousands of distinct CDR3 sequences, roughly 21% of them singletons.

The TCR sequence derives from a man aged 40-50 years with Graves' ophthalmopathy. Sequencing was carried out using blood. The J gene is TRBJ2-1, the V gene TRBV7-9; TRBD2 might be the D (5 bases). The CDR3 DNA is TGTGCCAGCAGCCCGCACGGAGTAGCGTTCAGCCTGAATGAGCAGTTCTTC. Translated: CASSPHGVAFSLNEQFF.